Shown below are 18 T cell receptor beta chains from a single sample sequenced in a study of Graves' ophthalmopathy and Graves' hyperthyroidism (dated by TCRdb to the late 2010s). The sample was run on an Illumina HiSeq 2000. For repertoire sequencing, the TCR beta CDR3 regions were amplified from RNA transcripts. HTBI primers and the Qiagen OneStep RT-PCR kit were used in a first-round RT-PCR, which was followed by a second-round multiplex PCR, size selection and purification. TCRdb passed the public sequencing reads through fastp at Q25 and MiXCR, retaining productive beta sequences. One record per CDR3 amino acid sequence lists the most common genes and DNA. This sample is represented by hundreds of thousands of distinct CDR3 sequences; about 20% of them were singletons. In total, the top ten clones hold around 6.9% of the sample. The sequencing sample was made of peripheral blood. The source is a woman younger than 30 with stable Graves' hyperthyroidism. Some clones in this sample may be carry-over from other donors' samples. Donor details come from another sample of the same person, matched by shared clones.

The rearrangement links TRBV6-1 to TRBJ2-5; 10 bases fit TRBD1. Trimming cost V 9 bases and J 3 bases; bases outside gene matches: 4. The CDR3 totals 13 residues. Germline V CDR1 and CDR2: MNHNS, SASEGT. The CDR3 protein is CARAGTGEETQYF. In DNA, the CDR3 is TGTGCCAGGGCCGGGACAGGGGAAGAGACCCAGTACTTC.

The chain joins TRBV24-1 to TRBJ2-5, with D unresolved. Germline V gene data show CDR1 as KGHDR and CDR2 as SFDVKD. The ends were cut back, 3 bases at V and 7 bases at J, with 11 bases in the middle. This CDR3 region has 13 residues. CDR3 nucleotides: TGTGCCACCAGTGATAGCTCCTTAGCGACCCAGTACTTC. Protein: CATSDSSLATQYF.

About this clonotype: This could be a read error, since a much larger clone is one nucleotide away. J is TRBJ1-2 and V is TRBV28; D is ambiguous. CDR3 size: 12 residues. V was clipped by 6 bases and J by 4 bases, with 9 bases between them. Germline V gene data show CDR1 as MDHEN and CDR2 as SYDVKM. In nucleotides, the CDR3 is TGTGCCAGCAGCCCCCGGAGCTATGGCTACACCTTC. This encodes CASSPRSYGYTF.

This clonotype has ten or more counts. The J gene is TRBJ1-1, the V gene TRBV7-8, with D possibly matching TRBD1 (5 bases). CDR3 length: 12 amino acids. CDR1 and CDR2 (germline): SGHVS, FQNEAQ. V lost 2 bases and J lost 11, with 12 bases in between. CDR3 protein: CASSLTGTPAFF. The CDR3 bases are TGTGCCAGCAGCTTAACGGGGACCCCGGCTTTCTTT.

This clonotype was recorded only once. The junction departs from germline at one end; a sequencing error may be responsible. The chain combines TRBV20-1 with TRBJ2-2; D perhaps matches TRBD2 (6 bases). The CDR3 is made up of 15 amino acids. The germline V gene encodes CDR1 DFQATT and CDR2 SNEGSKA (reference sequence). CDR3 protein: CSARMLRRDTGGLFF. The CDR3 coding sequence is TGCAGTGCTAGAATGTTACGGAGAGACACCGGGGGGCTGTTTTTT.

This clonotype showed up many times. J is TRBJ1-2 and V is TRBV7-6; 7 positions agree with TRBD1. The length of the CDR3 is 18 residues. The V and J ends lost 5 bases and 0 bases, in that order; junction bases with no gene match: 15. CDR1 is SGHVS, CDR2 FNYEAQ, per germline. The CDR3: CASSPRQGSVISNYGYTF. CDR3 in DNA: TGTGCCAGCAGCCCCCGACAGGGATCCGTAATATCTAACTATGGCTACACCTTC.

Comment on this clonotype: Relative to the germline gene, one junction end is altered; a read error may explain this. The chain couples TRBV14 to TRBJ1-1; the D gene is possibly TRBD1 (5 bases). The length of the CDR3 is 13 residues. Germline lookup yields CDR1 SGHDN and CDR2 FVKESK. The CDR3 region is CACSPTWGVGAFF. CDR3 DNA sequence: TGTGCCTGCAGCCCCACATGGGGGGTTGGAGCTTTCTTT.

This clonotype has at least ten counts. In DNA form, the CDR3 reads TGCAGTGCTAGAAACGGGGTCGGGGCGGCCTCCTACGAGCAGTACTTC. Its translation: CSARNGVGAASYEQYF. The chain is built from TRBV20-1 and TRBJ2-7, with D possibly called TRBD1 or TRBD2 (5 bases each). This CDR3 has 16 amino acids. Looked up from germline, CDR1 is DFQATT and CDR2 is SNEGSKA (reference sequence). V was trimmed by 2 bases and J by 0 bases, leaving 17 bases between them.

This clonotype was counted a few times. CDR3: CASSLATPGTGRIGAETQYF. The CDR3 bases are TGTGCCAGCAGCTTGGCCACCCCCGGGACAGGGAGAATTGGGGCAGAGACCCAGTACTTC. This chain joins TRBV5-4 and TRBJ2-5; 9 bases line up with TRBD1. Germline CDR1 is SGHNT and CDR2 is YYREEE (reference sequence). This CDR3 region has 20 residues. Trimming removed 0 bases from V and 4 bases from J; junction bases left unmatched: 19.

Concerning this clonotype itself: One end of the junction varies from germline; a read error may be responsible. CDR3 loop: CASSRGGSGTEALF. The CDR3 region has the DNA TGTGCCAGCAGTCGGGGGGGGAGTGGCACTGAAGCTTTATTT. The rearrangement uses TRBV27 and TRBJ1-1, with D perhaps matching TRBD1 (5 bases). Per the germline V gene, CDR1 is MNHEY and CDR2 is SMNVEV (reference sequence). This CDR3 comprises 14 residues.

This clonotype was seen many times. The chain links TRBV29-1 to TRBJ2-7; D not resolved. Germline CDR1 reads SQVTM; CDR2 reads ANQGSEA. Between the trimmed V and J ends, which lost 2 bases and 2 bases, there was a span of 13 bases. This CDR3 has 14 amino acids. CDR3 amino acids: CSVELRSEPYEQYF. Written as DNA, the CDR3 is TGCAGCGTTGAATTGAGATCTGAGCCCTACGAGCAGTACTTC.

This clonotype was picked up many times. The V call is TRBV2, the J call TRBJ2-7; tentatively, D is TRBD1 or TRBD2 (5 bases each). Germline CDR1 and CDR2: SNHLY and FYNNEI. Trimming took off 4 bases at V and 6 bases at J, with 16 bases between the two ends. This CDR3 is 14 amino acids long. This chain's CDR3 is CASSAGRIDGEQYF. DNA of the CDR3: TGTGCCAGCAGTGCGGGGCGGATTGACGGCGAGCAGTACTTC.

In this sample, this clonotype turned up many times. The J gene is TRBJ1-3, the V gene TRBV7-8; D gene unclear. The V and J ends lost 1 base and 7 bases respectively, with 8 bases between them. The length of the CDR3 is 13 residues. Per germline, CDR1 SGHVS and CDR2 FQNEAQ. DNA of the CDR3: TGTGCCAGCAGCTTAGTTCCTGATAACACCATATATTTT. Protein: CASSLVPDNTIYF.

This clonotype was observed at least ten times. The J gene is TRBJ1-1, the V gene TRBV19; D uncertain. Trimming took off 4 bases at V and 1 base at J, with 10 bases between the two ends. This CDR3 is 14 amino acids long. Germline V CDR1 and CDR2: LNHDA, SQIVND (reference sequence). CDR3 sequence reads: CASSTQTENTEAFF. Here the CDR3 DNA reads TGTGCCAGTAGTACCCAGACGGAGAACACTGAAGCTTTCTTT.

The V gene is TRBV5-1, the J gene TRBJ1-3; 7 bases line up with TRBD1. Trimming cost V 0 bases and J 4 bases; bases outside gene matches: 4. CDR3 length equals 15 residues. CDR1 and CDR2 (germline): SGHRS, YFSETQ. The CDR3 DNA reads TGCGCCAGCAGCTTGGCGGGACAGAGAGGAAACACCATATATTTT. Its translation: CASSLAGQRGNTIYF.

The gene calls are TRBV7-9 and TRBJ2-7; D assignment may be TRBD1 or TRBD2 (5 bases each). Germline lookup yields CDR1 SEHNR and CDR2 FQNEAQ (reference sequence). V was shortened by 1 base and J by 5 bases, with 12 bases between the two germline ends. This CDR3 contains 14 residues. The CDR3 protein is CASSLGERDHEQYF. In DNA form, the CDR3 reads TGTGCCAGCAGCTTAGGGGAAAGGGACCACGAGCAGTACTTC.

This chain links TRBV28 with TRBJ1-2; maybe TRBD1 (6 bases). The CDR3 covers 15 residues. Germline CDR1 reads MDHEN; CDR2 reads SYDVKM. Deletions cut 3 bases from V and 3 bases from J, with 14 bases between. The CDR3 nucleotides are TGTGCCAGCAGTTTTTCCGTGACAGGCTACTATGGCTACACCTTC. Amino acid sequence: CASSFSVTGYYGYTF.

This clonotype appeared a few times. This CDR3 reads CASSLGTRGEQYF. CDR3 DNA sequence: TGTGCCAGCAGCCTCGGGACTAGGGGGGAGCAGTACTTC. The V call is TRBV13, the J call TRBJ2-7; 8 bases fit TRBD2. Germline CDR1 reads PRHDT; CDR2 reads FYEKMQ (reference sequence). This CDR3 is 13 amino acids long. V shed 5 bases and J 7 bases; nucleotides not matched to a gene: 7.